The 12 T cell receptor beta chains in this list originate from one sample, sequenced in a study of cytomegalovirus exposure and HLA in healthy donors. PCR primers comprised 60 Vbeta and 13 Jbeta primers. TCRdb's table, derived via immunoSEQ multiplex PCR, lists solely in-frame clones and lacks some. In the table there are some 94,000 clones, approximately 71% of which are singletons. The sequenced sample was PBMCs. Receptors originate from a man between 50 and 59 years old in good health and CMV-seronegative.

This clone showed up just once. The chain combines TRBV18 with TRBJ1-5; D gene uncertain. V was pared by 3 bases and J by 6 bases, with 9 bases between. There are 13 residues in the CDR3. Germline CDR1 reads KGHSH; CDR2 reads LQKENI. The CDR3 region has the DNA TGTGCCAGCTCACCCCAAGGAGGTCAGCCCCAGCATTTT. This sequence encodes CASSPQGGQPQHF.

This clone was counted a single time. The chain uses TRBV2 and TRBJ1-2, with TRBD1 identical over 8 bases. Germline V CDR1 and CDR2: SNHLY, FYNNEI. V dropped 7 bases and J dropped 5; count of bases not matched to a gene: 12. CDR3 length equals 15 residues. The CDR3 DNA reads as TGTGCCAGCAAGGGCGGCGGGACAGGAGCATATGGCTACACCTTC. Protein product: CASKGGGTGAYGYTF. The full variable domain, in which reference TRBV2 and TRBJ1-2 provide the parts outside the CDR3, is EPEVTQTPSHQVTQMGQEVILRCVPISNHLYFYWYRQILGQKVEFLVSFYNNEISEKSEIFDDQFSVERPDGSNFTLKIRSTKLEDSAMYFCASKGGGTGAYGYTFGSGTRLTVV.

The chain joins TRBV6-1 to TRBJ2-1, with D unresolved. Germline assignment: CDR1 MNHNS and CDR2 SASEGT. The CDR3 spans 11 residues. V gave up 2 bases and J gave up 9 bases, with 5 bases separating them. The CDR3 DNA reads as TGTGCCAGCAGTGAATGGGCTGAGCAGTTCTTC. Residues: CASSEWAEQFF.

The chain has TRBV7-2 and TRBJ1-2, with D possibly TRBD1 on 6 matching bases. Germline-derived CDR1 and CDR2 are SGHTA and FQGNSA. The CDR3 spans 16 residues. V was clipped by 1 base and J by 0 bases, with 12 bases between them. CDR3 in DNA: TGTGCCAGCAGCTTAGACCCGGACAGAGCTAACTATGGCTACACCTTC. Protein product: CASSLDPDRANYGYTF.

The chain couples TRBV6-5 to TRBJ2-7; 9 bases map to TRBD1. The germline V gene has CDR1 MNHEY and CDR2 SVGAGI. The CDR3 runs 13 residues. The junction had 5 bases not matched to a gene; V was cut back by 8 bases and J by 3 bases. The CDR3 DNA sequence: TGTGCCAGCGGGGACAGGGACTTCTACGAGCAGTACTTC. Translating it yields CASGDRDFYEQYF.

The chain is built from TRBV28 and TRBJ2-2; 13 bases agree with TRBD2. Germline values: CDR1 MDHEN, CDR2 SYDVKM. The CDR3 has 16 residues. Unmatched junction bases numbered 2, after V lost 6 bases and J lost 1 base. CDR3 loop: CASRRLAGGNTGELFF. The DNA for the CDR3 is TGTGCCAGCAGGAGACTAGCGGGGGGGAACACCGGGGAGCTGTTTTTT.

This chain links TRBV7-9 with TRBJ2-5, with 7 bases lining up with TRBD1. V gave up 1 base and J gave up 0 bases; unmatched junction bases: 2. The CDR3 spans 15 residues. The V gene's germline CDR1 is SEHNR and CDR2 FQNEAQ (reference sequence). In nucleotides, the CDR3 is TGTGCCAGCAGCTTAGTGACAGGGCACCAAGAGACCCAGTACTTC. Translated: CASSLVTGHQETQYF.

This clone was seen just once. V usage is TRBV4-2 and J usage is TRBJ2-1, with 7 bases lining up with TRBD2. Germline lookup yields CDR1 LGHNA and CDR2 YNFKEQ. CDR3 length: 14 residues. With 3 bases clipped from V and 7 bases from J, the junction kept 6 bases outside the gene matches. The CDR3 here is CASSQPTSINEQFF. The CDR3 DNA follows: TGTGCCAGCAGCCAGCCGACTAGCATTAATGAGCAGTTCTTC.

Written as DNA, the CDR3 is TGTGCCAGCAGCAAGGGACTAGCGGGAACCTACGAGCAGTACGTC. This gives the protein CASSKGLAGTYEQYV. The J gene is TRBJ2-7, the V gene TRBV11-2; 13 positions agree with TRBD2. The CDR3 sequence is 15 residues long. Germline CDR1 and CDR2: SGHAT and FQNNGV. The V and J ends lost 5 bases and 2 bases, in that order; junction bases with no gene match: 3.

The chain links TRBV5-1 to TRBJ1-1; TRBD1 agrees at 7 bases. Germline loops: CDR1 SGHRS, CDR2 YFSETQ. Trimming removed 4 bases from V and 3 bases from J; junction bases left unmatched: 3. CDR3 length: 13 amino acids. For the CDR3, the DNA is TGCGCCAGCAGCCTAACAGGGGACACTGAAGCTTTCTTT. Its protein is CASSLTGDTEAFF.

The chain employs TRBV4-3 and TRBJ2-2; no clear D gene. This CDR3 comprises 13 residues. Per germline, CDR1 LGHNA and CDR2 YSLEER. The ends were cut back, 4 bases at V and 3 bases at J, with 6 bases in the middle. The CDR3 DNA reads TGCGCCAGCAGCCTCAGGCACACCGGGGAGCTGTTTTTT. It codes for CASSLRHTGELFF.

The chain has TRBV4-3 and TRBJ1-4, with D hard to call. The CDR3 extends over 15 amino acids. Trimming shortened V by 0 bases and J by 0 bases, and 5 bases separated the two germline ends. Germline V lookup: CDR1 LGHNA, CDR2 YSLEER. The CDR3 nucleotides read TGCGCCAGCAGCCAAGACACAGCAACTAATGAAAAACTGTTTTTT. Encoded protein: CASSQDTATNEKLFF.